The clone carrying this T cell receptor beta chain was seen more than once but under ten times. This specimen comes from a study of T-cell reconstitution after alpha-beta-depleted transplantation in children. TCRbeta library preparation incorporated unique molecular identifiers. One entry per CDR3 protein, called by TCRdb with MiXCR from the PCR reads. The sample holds a few hundred thousand distinct CDR3 sequences; roughly 13% are singletons and the top ten take around 4.5%. The sequence came from a human donor who donated a stem cell graft to a child with Fanconi anemia. Here the sequenced sample was PBMCs, taken from the stem cell graft.

This chain's CDR3 is CASSQGVRSMGGNTIYF. The CDR3 region has the DNA TGCGCCAGCAGCCAAGGGGTCAGGTCTATGGGTGGAAACACCATATATTTT. This chain links TRBV4-3 with TRBJ1-3; D remains ambiguous. Trimming removed 1 base at V and 3 bases at J, with 16 bases between. Per the germline V gene, CDR1 is LGHNA and CDR2 is YSLEER. The CDR3 has 17 residues.